The T cell receptor (beta chain) under discussion was sequenced for a study of beta chain features in type 1 diabetes. Study in general: All of the samples together had 107,917,701 sorted cells examined.

The CDR3 sequence is 14 residues long. V lost 0 bases to trimming and J lost 6 bases, with 15 bases between them. Germline assignment: CDR1 GTSNPN and CDR2 SVGIG (reference sequence). Sorting produced populations that all topped 95% purity. This clone was counted a few times. Its antigen is unknown. The study, taken as a whole, reports: Patients showed naive, central memory and Treg TCRB repertoires that appeared more similar than those of healthy donors. There was a moderate but significant shortening of TCRB CDR3s in all four CD4+ subsets of Type 1 diabetes patients.

Reverse transcription of all isolated RNA meant that expressed TCRB transcripts were sequenced. TCRdb's table, derived via immunoSEQ multiplex PCR, lists solely in-frame clones and lacks some. Of 300,000 to 400,000 clones in the sample, about 10% were seen once. Sequenced: central memory CD4+ T cells from blood. This chain links TRBV30 with TRBJ2-7, with a weak D call TRBD1 (5 bases). The sequence was collected from a man younger than 45 with type 1 diabetes. The CDR3 loop reads CAWSVDTQLGEQYF. In DNA, the CDR3 is TGTGCCTGGAGTGTGGACACCCAGTTGGGCGAGCAGTACTTC.